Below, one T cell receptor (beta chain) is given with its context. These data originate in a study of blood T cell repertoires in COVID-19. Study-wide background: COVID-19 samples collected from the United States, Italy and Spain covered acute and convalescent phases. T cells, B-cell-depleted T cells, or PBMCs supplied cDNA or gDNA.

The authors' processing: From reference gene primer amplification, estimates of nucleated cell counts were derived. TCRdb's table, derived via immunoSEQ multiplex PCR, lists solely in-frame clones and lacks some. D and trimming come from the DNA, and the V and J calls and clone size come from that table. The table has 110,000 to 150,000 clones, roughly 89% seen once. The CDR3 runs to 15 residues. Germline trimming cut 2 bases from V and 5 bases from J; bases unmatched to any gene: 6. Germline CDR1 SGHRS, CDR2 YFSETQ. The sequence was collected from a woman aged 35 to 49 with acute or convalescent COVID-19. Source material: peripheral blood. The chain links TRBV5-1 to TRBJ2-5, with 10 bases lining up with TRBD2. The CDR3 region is CASSFSGGPGETQYF. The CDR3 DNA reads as TGCGCCAGCAGCTTTAGCGGGGGGCCTGGGGAGACCCAGTACTTC. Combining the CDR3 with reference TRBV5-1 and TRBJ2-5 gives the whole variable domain KAGVTQTPRYLIKTRGQQVTLSCSPISGHRSVSWYQQTPGQGLQFLFEYFSETQRNKGNFPGRFSGRQFSNSRSEMNVSTLELGDSALYLCASSFSGGPGETQYFGPGTRLLVL.